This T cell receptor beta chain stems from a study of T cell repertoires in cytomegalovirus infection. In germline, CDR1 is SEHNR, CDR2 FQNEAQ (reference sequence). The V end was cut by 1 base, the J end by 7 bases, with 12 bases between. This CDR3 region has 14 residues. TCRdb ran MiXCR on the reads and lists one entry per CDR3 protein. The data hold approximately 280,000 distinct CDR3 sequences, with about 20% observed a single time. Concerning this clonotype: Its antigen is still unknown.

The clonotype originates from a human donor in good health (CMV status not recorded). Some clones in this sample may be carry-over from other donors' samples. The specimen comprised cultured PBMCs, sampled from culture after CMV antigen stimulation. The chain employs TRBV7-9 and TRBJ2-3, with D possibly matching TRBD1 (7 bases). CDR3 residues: CASSLVGGGNTQYF. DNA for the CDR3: TGTGCCAGCAGCTTAGTCGGAGGGGGCAATACGCAGTATTTT.